This note documents a single T cell receptor beta chain sequence. These data belong to a study of blood T cell repertoires in COVID-19. Looking at the study overall: From the United States, Italy and Spain came samples of acute and convalescent COVID-19. In each case, the material was cDNA or gDNA derived from T cells, B-cell-depleted T cells, or PBMCs.

The authors' processing: The authors estimated nucleated cell counts from reference gene primer amplification. TCRdb keeps only in-frame clones here, not all; method: immunoSEQ multiplex PCR. D and trimming come from the DNA, and the V and J calls and clone size come from that table. The sample includes about 150,000 clones, 84% seen only once; the top ten take 40% to 55%. The CDR3 is 15 amino acids. From germline, CDR1 is SGHNT and CDR2 YYREEE (reference sequence). V trimming: 4 bases; J trimming: 0 bases; junction bases outside the gene matches: 4. The V gene is TRBV5-4, the J gene TRBJ2-1; the match to TRBD1 covers 7 bases. Sequencing was carried out using peripheral blood. This clonotype originated in a human donor in a cohort sampled during active COVID-19. CDR3 residues: CASSGGQISYNEQFF. As DNA, the CDR3 is TGTGCCAGCAGCGGGGGACAGATCTCCTACAATGAGCAGTTCTTC.